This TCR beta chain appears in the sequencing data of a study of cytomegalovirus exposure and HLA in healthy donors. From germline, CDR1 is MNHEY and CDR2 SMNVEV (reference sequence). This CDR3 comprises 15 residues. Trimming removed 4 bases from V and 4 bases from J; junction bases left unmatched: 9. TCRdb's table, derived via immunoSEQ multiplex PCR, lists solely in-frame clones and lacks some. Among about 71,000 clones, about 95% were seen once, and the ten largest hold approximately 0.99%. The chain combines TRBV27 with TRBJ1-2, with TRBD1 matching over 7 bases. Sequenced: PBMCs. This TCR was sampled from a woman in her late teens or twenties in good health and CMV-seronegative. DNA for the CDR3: TGTGCCAGCAGTTATAGGACAGGCGGTACCTATGGCTACACCTTC. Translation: CASSYRTGGTYGYTF.